This note documents a single T cell receptor (beta chain) sequence. The sample is drawn from a study of human T cells and chemical hapten exposure. One entry per CDR3 protein results from TCRdb running MiXCR on the RACE reads. The table shows fewer than 200,000 distinct CDR3 sequences, with 20% to 25% occurring only once. Stated time point: patch test 1, 2 weeks after DPC sensitization. Regarding treatment: therapeutic diphenylcyclopropenone sensitization with weekly scalp DPC. The sequence derives from a woman aged 45-65 years with alopecia areata. Some clones in this sample may be carry-over from other donors' samples. Sequences were derived from whole blood, sampled in connection with sensitization to the hapten diphenylcyclopropenone (DPC).

The CDR3 protein is CASSLDWREGLTGELFF. The CDR3 coding sequence is TGTGCCAGCAGCTTGGACTGGCGGGAGGGCCTCACCGGGGAGCTGTTTTTT. The chain has TRBV5-6 and TRBJ2-2; 9 bases fit TRBD2. Germline CDR1 SGHDT, CDR2 YYEEEE. The V gene end was trimmed by 0 bases and the J gene end by 4 bases; junction bases not matched to a gene: 7. The CDR3 consists of 17 residues.